Presented here are 22 T cell receptor beta chains from one specimen sequenced in a study of T cells in Graves' hyperthyroidism and ophthalmopathy. TCR beta CDR3 region amplification was performed from RNA transcripts. Researchers ran a first-round RT-PCR on the TCR CDR3 using the HTBI primer set. TCRdb used MiXCR to reprocess the multiplex PCR reads, holding one entry per CDR3 protein. The table includes approximately 520,000 distinct CDR3 sequences, less than 25% detected once. What was sequenced was blood. These TCRs come from a man aged 18 to 30 with Graves' hyperthyroidism.

Many counts were recorded for this clonotype. The chain is built from TRBV20-1 and TRBJ1-2; the match to TRBD1 covers 7 bases. The CDR3 is made up of 13 amino acids. Germline trimming cut 0 bases from V and 4 bases from J; bases unmatched to any gene: 2. Per germline, CDR1 DFQATT and CDR2 SNEGSKA (reference sequence). DNA for the CDR3: TGCAGTGCTAGAGACGACAGGGCCTATGGCTACACCTTC. Residues: CSARDDRAYGYTF.

This clonotype was seen many times. The V call is TRBV20-1, the J call TRBJ1-5; D is uncertain. The V end was cut by 4 bases, the J end by 0 bases, with 16 bases between. CDR1 and CDR2 (germline): DFQATT, SNEGSKA (reference sequence). The CDR3 is 16 residues long. CDR3 amino acids: CSAKALGEGSNQPQHF. CDR3 DNA: TGCAGTGCTAAGGCCCTGGGCGAGGGTAGCAATCAGCCCCAGCATTTT.

This clonotype was seen a handful of times. A single base separates this from a much larger clone, so it may be a read error. V gene TRBV11-2 combines with J gene TRBJ1-3, with unresolved D. The CDR3 is 16 amino acids. Germline V gives CDR1 SGHAT, CDR2 FQNNGV. CDR3 region: CASSLGRRRSGNTLYF. For the CDR3, the DNA is TGTGCCAGCAGCTTAGGTAGACGAAGGTCTGGAAACACCCTATATTTT.

This clonotype was seen repeatedly, ten times or more. The chain employs TRBV7-3 and TRBJ2-5; 10 nucleotides match TRBD2. The germline gives CDR1 SGHTA, CDR2 FQGTGA. This CDR3 contains 17 residues. V was pared by 5 bases and J by 5 bases, with 14 bases of the junction left unmatched. The CDR3 nucleotides read TGTGCCAGCAGCCCACAGCCACTAGCGGGGAGGTCGGAGACCCAGTACTTC. Translation gives CASSPQPLAGRSETQYF.

This clonotype was seen many times. The V call is TRBV12-3 or TRBV12-4, the J call TRBJ2-5; 8 bases match TRBD1. The CDR3 sequence is 14 residues long. V shed 6 bases and J 4 bases; nucleotides not matched to a gene: 7. The CDR3 DNA is TGTGCCAGCAGCCCAGGGGGCTGGGGAGAGACCCAGTACTTC. As protein: CASSPGGWGETQYF.

This clonotype was observed many times. The rearrangement joins TRBV9 to TRBJ2-7, with D perhaps being TRBD1 or TRBD2 (5 bases each). CDR1 and CDR2 from the germline V gene are SGDLS and YYNGEE. CDR3 size: 15 residues. The germline V and J ends were trimmed by 0 bases and 3 bases, with 13 bases remaining between them. DNA of the CDR3: TGTGCCAGCAGCGTAGAATACGGGGCAGGCTACGAGCAGTACTTC. Translating gives CASSVEYGAGYEQYF.

This clonotype was detected a few times. The CDR3, as DNA: TGTGCCAGTAGTCTTCGAGCGGCGTACAATCAGCCCCAGCATTTT. Encoded protein: CASSLRAAYNQPQHF. The chain recombines TRBV19 with TRBJ1-5, with D unresolved. CDR1 is LNHDA, CDR2 SQIVND, per germline (reference sequence). CDR3 size: 15 residues. The V gene lost 5 bases and the J gene lost 3 bases, with 14 bases spanning the gap.

The V and J genes are TRBV11-2 and TRBJ2-7, with D perhaps matching TRBD2 (6 bases). The CDR3 runs to 19 residues. V was shortened by 2 bases and J by 1 base, with 24 bases between the two germline ends. Germline V gene sequence: CDR1 SGHAT, CDR2 FQNNGV. CDR3 sequence reads: CASSLLIGLRVGTSYEQYF. The DNA of the CDR3 is TGTGCCAGCAGCTTACTCATTGGACTACGGGTGGGGACTTCCTACGAGCAGTACTTC.

CDR3 bases: TGTGCCAGCAGCCAAGGGACAGGGGGTTCCTACGAGCAGTACGTC. Residues: CASSQGTGGSYEQYV. The chain is built from TRBV9 and TRBJ2-7, with 11 nucleotides matching TRBD1. CDR1 and CDR2 (germline): SGDLS, YYNGEE. The CDR3 consists of 15 residues. V was clipped by 4 bases and J by 1 base; unmatched bases: 4.

The CDR3 loop reads CASIRSGSNQPQHF. The CDR3 region has the DNA TGTGCCAGTATAAGAAGTGGTAGCAATCAGCCCCAGCATTTT. This chain links TRBV19 with TRBJ1-5; D remains unclear. The CDR3 totals 14 residues. Trimming pared 7 bases from V and 0 bases from J, leaving 10 bases between. CDR1 is LNHDA and CDR2 is SQIVND in the germline V gene (reference sequence).

This rearrangement joins TRBV6-2 or TRBV6-3 to TRBJ1-3, with unresolved D. This CDR3 has 16 residues. The V end lost 2 bases, the J end lost 0 bases, and 11 bases lay between the germline ends. Per germline, CDR1 MNHEY and CDR2 SVGEGT. CDR3 coding DNA: TGTGCCAGCAGTTACCCATATCAAAGCTCTGGAAACACCATATATTTT. Protein: CASSYPYQSSGNTIYF.

This clonotype was recorded many times. The chain employs TRBV4-1 and TRBJ1-2; D is unclear. The germline V gene has CDR1 MGHRA and CDR2 YSYEKL. CDR3 length: 15 amino acids. Between the trimmed V and J ends, which lost 4 bases and 2 bases, there was a span of 14 bases. The CDR3 is CASSPDPSTNYGYTF. The CDR3 region has the DNA TGCGCCAGCAGCCCGGACCCATCAACCAACTATGGCTACACCTTC.

Many counts were recorded for this clonotype. One end of the junction varies from germline; a read error may be responsible. This sequence joins TRBV18 and TRBJ2-7, with TRBD1 matching 7 bases. From germline, CDR1 is KGHSH and CDR2 LQKENI. This CDR3 contains 14 residues. The CDR3 nucleotides are TGTGCCAGCTCATCACCCTGGGACAGCCACGAGCAGTACTTC. Its protein is CASSSPWDSHEQYF.

This clonotype was seen a few times. The rearrangement links TRBV11-2 to TRBJ2-2; D perhaps matches TRBD1 (6 bases). V gave up 2 bases and J gave up 2 bases, with 18 bases separating them. From germline, CDR1 is SGHAT and CDR2 FQNNGV. This CDR3 spans 18 amino acids. This chain's CDR3 is CASSLTQGVGINTGELFF. The CDR3 nucleotides read TGTGCCAGCAGCTTAACACAGGGTGTCGGTATAAACACCGGGGAGCTGTTTTTT.

At least ten counts were recorded for this clonotype. V usage is TRBV30 and J usage is TRBJ1-1; D uncertain. There are 14 residues in the CDR3. Germline V lookup: CDR1 GTSNPN, CDR2 SVGIG (reference sequence). V lost 3 bases, J lost 2 bases, and 13 bases lay in between. The CDR3 nucleotides read TGTGCCTGGAGCGGGAAGGCCGTAAACACTGAAGCTTTCTTT. Its protein is CAWSGKAVNTEAFF.

The chain combines TRBV6-1 with TRBJ1-2, with TRBD1 identical over 7 bases. The germline gives CDR1 MNHNS, CDR2 SASEGT. The CDR3 runs 14 residues. V lost 11 bases and J lost 4; bases outside the gene matches: 13. This chain's CDR3 is CASRVGTASYGYTF. The CDR3, as DNA: TGTGCCTCGCGTGTTGGGACAGCGTCCTATGGCTACACCTTC.

Ten or more counts support this clonotype. The rearrangement joins TRBV6-1 to TRBJ1-1; 8 bases match TRBD1. Per the germline V gene, CDR1 is MNHNS and CDR2 is SASEGT. The CDR3 covers 16 residues. The V and J ends lost 2 bases and 5 bases, in that order; junction bases with no gene match: 10. CDR3 sequence reads: CASSEWRTGMRTEAFF. CDR3 nucleotides: TGTGCCAGCAGTGAATGGAGGACAGGGATGAGGACTGAAGCTTTCTTT.

V and J are TRBV19 and TRBJ1-1; D remains unclear. The length of the CDR3 is 14 residues. Looked up from germline, CDR1 is LNHDA and CDR2 is SQIVND (reference sequence). V lost 9 bases to trimming and J lost 4 bases, with 18 bases between them. The CDR3 DNA reads as TGTGCCAGCTCCTATGGACCGCCGGGCACTGAAGCTTTCTTT. It is translated as CASSYGPPGTEAFF.

This clonotype was seen repeatedly, ten times or more. The CDR3 protein is CASSYATEAFF. Written as DNA, the CDR3 is TGTGCCAGCAGTTATGCCACTGAAGCTTTCTTT. The chain is built from TRBV12-3 or TRBV12-4 and TRBJ1-1, with no clear D. The CDR3 extends over 11 amino acids. V was cut by 4 bases and J by 4 bases, with 4 bases left in between.

The rearrangement uses TRBV12-3 or TRBV12-4 and TRBJ2-2; the D gene could be TRBD1 or TRBD2 (5 bases each). Trimming took off 6 bases at V and 4 bases at J, with 15 bases between the two ends. The CDR3 loop spans 15 amino acids. This chain's CDR3 is CASRGVTGPTGELFF. The CDR3 DNA is TGTGCCAGCAGGGGGGTCACAGGTCCCACCGGGGAGCTGTTTTTT.

In its sample, this clonotype was seen a few times. The genes are TRBV4-1 and TRBJ2-7; maybe TRBD2 (5 bases). Germline loops: CDR1 MGHRA, CDR2 YSYEKL. V lost 1 base to trimming and J lost 2 bases, with 12 bases between them. This CDR3 spans 15 amino acids. The CDR3 is CASSQGAEGTYEQYF. CDR3 sequence (DNA): TGCGCCAGCAGCCAAGGGGCAGAGGGAACCTACGAGCAGTACTTC.

There are many counts of this clonotype. The chain employs TRBV24-1 and TRBJ1-2; D is ambiguous. From germline, CDR1 is KGHDR and CDR2 SFDVKD. V lost 2 bases and J lost 4, with 7 bases in between. The CDR3 length is 13 residues. In nucleotides, the CDR3 is TGTGCCACCAGTGATTCCTCCTTCTATGGCTACACCTTC. This translates into CATSDSSFYGYTF.